One sample yielded the 8 T cell receptor beta chains listed below, sequenced in a study of T cells after yellow fever vaccination (dated by TCRdb to about 2019). Library generation was performed with 5' RACE. The sequencer was an Illumina HiSeq 2500. The public reads were reanalyzed by TCRdb: fastp trimming at Q25, MiXCR alignment, in-frame beta chains only. Each entry is one CDR3 protein sequence, shown with its most common DNA and genes. Here the sample has hundreds of thousands of distinct CDR3 sequences; about 7.8% occur a single time. Approximately 15% of the sample goes to the ten largest clones. The meaning of the sample's treatment or condition label: live attenuated yellow fever vaccine strain. The sample was PBMCs, taken about 49 days after the first yellow fever vaccination. The receptor set was obtained from a man between 18 and 35 years old who received the YFV17D yellow fever vaccine.

This clonotype occurred a few times. V is TRBV11-1 and J is TRBJ2-5; D unclear. Trimming took off 0 bases at V and 5 bases at J, with 13 bases between the two ends. The CDR3 consists of 15 residues. Germline V gene sequence: CDR1 SGHAT, CDR2 FQDESV (reference sequence). CDR3 residues: CASSLALRTSETQYF. CDR3 bases: TGTGCCAGCAGCTTAGCGCTAAGGACCTCTGAGACCCAGTACTTC.

This clonotype has at least ten counts. The gene calls are TRBV7-2 and TRBJ2-1, with 8 bases aligning to TRBD2. Germline trimming cut 6 bases from V and 8 bases from J; bases unmatched to any gene: 12. In germline, CDR1 is SGHTA, CDR2 FQGNSA. The CDR3 is made up of 15 amino acids. The CDR3 DNA reads as TGTGCCAGCAGGGCTCCGGGACTAGAAACCTATGAGCAGTTCTTC. Translated: CASRAPGLETYEQFF.

For this clonotype: This may stem from a read error, because a much larger clone lies one nucleotide away. V usage is TRBV7-9 and J usage is TRBJ2-1; D unresolved. Germline CDR1 reads SEHNR; CDR2 reads FQNEAQ (reference sequence). The CDR3 is 12 residues long. In DNA, the CDR3 is TGTGACAGCAGCTTAAATGCGGCTTGGCAGTTCTTC. Amino acids: CDSSLNAAWQFF.

This clonotype was recorded at least ten times. The chain uses TRBV7-7 and TRBJ2-5; D is perhaps TRBD1 or TRBD2 (5 bases each). The CDR3 contains 14 residues. With 0 bases removed from V and 2 bases from J, the gap between germline ends came to 7 bases. Germline V gene data show CDR1 as SSHAT and CDR2 as FNYEAQ (reference sequence). The CDR3 coding sequence is TGTGCCAGCAGCTTAGCGGGACGGCAAGAGACCCAGTACTTC. Encoded protein: CASSLAGRQETQYF.

This clonotype was seen a handful of times. The V and J genes are TRBV7-9 and TRBJ1-4; D is unresolved. CDR1 SEHNR and CDR2 FQNEAQ come from the germline V gene (reference sequence). Trimming took 4 bases from V and 7 from J, leaving 7 bases between them. The CDR3 contains 12 residues. The CDR3 coding sequence is TGTGCCAGCAGCTCAGTGGGTGAAAAACTGTTTTTT. Protein sequence: CASSSVGEKLFF.

The chain uses TRBV5-1 and TRBJ1-1, with D perhaps TRBD1 (5 bases). V lost 0 bases and J 6 bases, leaving 9 bases between the germline ends. The CDR3 is 13 residues long. CDR1 is SGHRS, CDR2 YFSETQ, per germline. The CDR3 protein is CASSLGGRAEAFF. In DNA, the CDR3 is TGCGCCAGCAGCTTGGGGGGCCGGGCTGAAGCTTTCTTT.

Ten or more counts support this clonotype. The chain carries TRBV18 and TRBJ2-7; tentative D call: TRBD1 (6 bases). This CDR3 has 15 amino acids. V dropped 5 bases and J dropped 0 bases, with 14 bases sitting between them. The germline V gene has CDR1 KGHSH and CDR2 LQKENI. CDR3 nucleotides: TGTGCCAGCTCAAGAGGGGGACCAGGCTCCTACGAGCAGTACGTC. It specifies CASSRGGPGSYEQYV.

In its sample, this clonotype was seen a few times. V usage is TRBV9 and J usage is TRBJ1-2; D not certain. The CDR3 extends over 15 amino acids. CDR1 is SGDLS, CDR2 YYNGEE, per germline. V dropped 2 bases and J dropped 6 bases, with 17 bases sitting between them. In nucleotides, the CDR3 is TGTGCCAGCAGCGTTGAGGGAGCCGCGCAAGATGGCTACACCTTC. Protein: CASSVEGAAQDGYTF.